The next 25 T cell receptor beta chains were all read from a single sample in a study of T-cell memory formation after mild COVID-19. MiXCR, run by TCRdb on the 5' RACE reads, gives a single entry per CDR3 protein. Among 300,000 to 400,000 distinct CDR3 sequences listed, around 27% were seen once. The sequencing input was PBMCs or a T cell subset sorted from them (not recorded which). These TCRs come from an adult woman who had mild COVID-19 (a few samples of this study predate the infection). Cell type and time point are not known.

CDR3 sequence (DNA): TGTGCCAGCAGTTTATGGACAGGGGGCTACACTGAAGCTTTCTTT. Translated, it gives CASSLWTGGYTEAFF. The chain employs TRBV12-3 or TRBV12-4 and TRBJ1-1, with 11 bases lining up with TRBD1. V shed 2 bases, J shed 3 bases, and the junction held 2 bases outside the gene matches. This CDR3 is built from 15 residues.

This clonotype was counted a few times. This sequence joins TRBV7-3 and TRBJ2-6; 8 positions agree with TRBD2. This CDR3 comprises 19 residues. J lost 0 bases, V lost 0 bases, and 7 bases had no gene match. The V gene's germline CDR1 is SGHTA and CDR2 FQGTGA. As DNA, the CDR3 is TGTGCCAGCAGCTTAACCCGCGGGAGGCTTCCCTCTGGGGCCAACGTCCTGACTTTC. This translates into CASSLTRGRLPSGANVLTF.

This clonotype was counted between two and nine times. The chain carries TRBV25-1 and TRBJ2-5, with a possible D match to TRBD2 (5 bases). The germline CDR1 and CDR2 sequences are MGHDK and SYGVNS. The CDR3 loop spans 13 amino acids. V lost 1 base to trimming and J lost 3 bases, with 6 bases between them. CDR3 in amino acids: CASSESGKETQYF. Written as DNA, the CDR3 is TGTGCCAGCAGTGAATCGGGAAAAGAGACCCAGTACTTC.

In this sample, this clonotype turned up a few times. The rearrangement uses TRBV7-3 and TRBJ2-2; D gene uncertain. Germline values: CDR1 SGHTA, CDR2 FQGTGA. The length of the CDR3 is 15 residues. V was trimmed by 0 bases and J by 1 base, leaving 6 bases between them. Here the CDR3 reads CASSLTPVNTGELFF. CDR3 in DNA: TGTGCCAGCAGCTTAACCCCTGTGAACACCGGGGAGCTGTTTTTT.

This clonotype was detected only a few times. The chain is built from TRBV18 and TRBJ1-1; no reliable D call. The CDR3 loop spans 15 amino acids. Germline loops: CDR1 KGHSH, CDR2 LQKENI. Trimming cost V 4 bases and J 4 bases, with 16 bases left between them. The CDR3 loop reads CASSLVPGPGTEAFF. The CDR3 DNA reads TGTGCCAGCTCACTGGTACCCGGACCCGGCACTGAAGCTTTCTTT.

This clonotype was seen a few times. This chain uses TRBV19 with TRBJ1-1; D gene ambiguous. Trimming cost V 5 bases and J 7 bases, with 14 bases left between them. The CDR3 covers 13 residues. Germline V gene data show CDR1 as LNHDA and CDR2 as SQIVND (reference sequence). In nucleotides, the CDR3 is TGTGCCAGTAGTTTCGGGGAGCCCTATGAAGCTTTCTTT. This gives the protein CASSFGEPYEAFF.

In its sample, this clonotype was seen a few times. V usage is TRBV7-9 and J usage is TRBJ2-7, with 7 bases identical to TRBD1. V lost 4 bases to trimming and J lost 5 bases; unmatched junction nucleotides: 11. The CDR3 extends over 15 amino acids. Germline CDR1 is SEHNR and CDR2 is FQNEAQ (reference sequence). CDR3 in DNA: TGTGCCAGCAGCTCCTGGTCGACAGGGAGCGACGAGCAGTACTTC. Translation gives CASSSWSTGSDEQYF.

This clonotype has only a few counts. The chain employs TRBV15 and TRBJ1-1; perhaps TRBD1 as D (5 bases). V shed 0 bases and J shed 1 base, with 9 bases lying between them. The CDR3 sequence is 15 residues long. From germline, CDR1 is LNHNV and CDR2 YYDKDF (reference sequence). The DNA of the CDR3 is TGTGCCACCAGCAGAGATTTGAGGGGGAACACTGAAGCTTTCTTT. The encoded protein is CATSRDLRGNTEAFF. The full variable domain, with the rest looked up from reference TRBV15 and TRBJ1-1, is DAMVIQNPRYQVTQFGKPVTLSCSQTLNHNVMYWYQQKSSQAPKLLFHYYDKDFNNEADTPDNFQSRRPNTSFCFLDIRSPGLGDTAMYLCATSRDLRGNTEAFFGQGTRLTVV.

The V and J genes are TRBV6-5 and TRBJ2-3; 12 bases map to TRBD2. Germline CDR1 is MNHEY and CDR2 is SVGAGI. V shed 8 bases, J shed 5 bases, and the junction held 5 bases outside the gene matches. The CDR3 extends over 14 amino acids. CDR3 residues: CASHGLAGLDTQYF. The DNA for the CDR3 is TGTGCCAGCCACGGACTAGCGGGGTTAGATACGCAGTATTTT.

Only one count was recorded for this clonotype. The V gene is TRBV10-3, the J gene TRBJ2-3; 10 nucleotides match TRBD2. From germline, CDR1 is ENHRY and CDR2 SYGVKD. This CDR3 spans 15 amino acids. V lost 6 bases, J lost 3 bases, and 6 bases stayed unmatched. The CDR3 DNA reads as TGTGCCATCAGCGACACTAGCGGGGCTACAGATACGCAGTATTTT. It specifies CAISDTSGATDTQYF.

The chain recombines TRBV20-1 with TRBJ1-1; D gene uncertain. Trimming stripped 4 bases from V and 9 bases from J, with 12 bases between. The CDR3 runs 11 residues. Germline values: CDR1 DFQATT, CDR2 SNEGSKA (reference sequence). Here the CDR3 DNA reads TGCAGTGCTATGACCCCCTCAAAAGCTTTCTTT. Its protein is CSAMTPSKAFF.

This clonotype was observed a handful of times. V is TRBV3-1 and J is TRBJ2-5; D not resolved. V lost 0 bases to trimming and J lost 1 base, with 12 bases between them. Germline lookup yields CDR1 LGHDT and CDR2 YNNKEL (reference sequence). The CDR3 is made up of 16 amino acids. Here the CDR3 reads CASSQDPTDFQETQYF. Written as DNA, the CDR3 is TGTGCCAGCAGCCAAGATCCAACAGATTTCCAAGAGACCCAGTACTTC.

The chain links TRBV20-1 to TRBJ1-2, with D tentatively TRBD1 (5 bases). The CDR3 extends over 13 amino acids. Germline lookup yields CDR1 DFQATT and CDR2 SNEGSKA (reference sequence). V was cut by 3 bases and J by 4 bases, with 12 bases left in between. CDR3 nucleotide sequence: TGCAGTGCTAGGGCAGGGTTAGGCTATGGCTACACCTTC. Translated, it gives CSARAGLGYGYTF.

The chain joins TRBV19 to TRBJ2-5, with D tentatively TRBD2 (6 bases). Per germline, CDR1 LNHDA and CDR2 SQIVND (reference sequence). Trimming took off 5 bases at V and 0 bases at J, with 19 bases between the two ends. This CDR3 region has 17 residues. CDR3 amino acids: CASSPQLLRDYQETQYF. The CDR3 nucleotides read TGTGCCAGTAGTCCCCAGTTACTCCGGGACTACCAAGAGACCCAGTACTTC.

This chain connects TRBV6-1 to TRBJ1-5, with 7 bases matching TRBD1. The germline V gene encodes CDR1 MNHNS and CDR2 SASEGT. CDR3 length equals 15 residues. The J segment lost 1 base and the V segment lost 6 bases, leaving 6 bases of the junction unmatched. The CDR3 sequence: CASRTTGASNQPQHF. The DNA of the CDR3 is TGTGCCAGCAGAACTACAGGGGCGAGCAATCAGCCCCAGCATTTT.

The table lists this clonotype with a few counts. This chain uses TRBV19 with TRBJ2-5, with 8 bases fitting TRBD1. This CDR3 region has 15 residues. Germline V gives CDR1 LNHDA, CDR2 SQIVND (reference sequence). After removal of 5 bases from V and 3 bases from J, the junction contained 8 bases not matched to a gene. CDR3 protein: CASSDPGQGKETQYF. CDR3 sequence (DNA): TGTGCCAGTAGTGACCCCGGACAGGGAAAAGAGACCCAGTACTTC. Full variable domain (remainder filled in from reference TRBV19 and TRBJ2-5): DGGITQSPKYLFRKEGQNVTLSCEQNLNHDAMYWYRQDPGQGLRLIYYSQIVNDFQKGDIAEGYSVSREKKESFPLTVTSAQKNPTAFYLCASSDPGQGKETQYFGPGTRLLVL.

The chain recombines TRBV15 with TRBJ2-3; D gene ambiguous. With 0 bases removed from V and 4 bases from J, the gap between germline ends came to 14 bases. The CDR3 totals 16 residues. The germline CDR1 and CDR2 sequences are LNHNV and YYDKDF (reference sequence). The CDR3 bases are TGTGCCACCAGCAGAGATCCCGTCTCGAACCCAGATACGCAGTATTTT. Protein sequence: CATSRDPVSNPDTQYF.

A few counts support this clonotype. The chain joins TRBV2 to TRBJ2-3; TRBD1 might be the D (5 bases). The CDR3 runs to 14 residues. Germline V gene sequence: CDR1 SNHLY, CDR2 FYNNEI. V dropped 6 bases and J dropped 1 base, with 11 bases sitting between them. Written as DNA, the CDR3 is TGTGCCAGCAGGTCCGAAGGGGGCACAGATACGCAGTATTTT. Residues: CASRSEGGTDTQYF.

V usage is TRBV6-5 and J usage is TRBJ2-2; D not certain. The V gene lost 4 bases and the J gene lost 6 bases, with 6 bases spanning the gap. CDR3 length: 12 residues. Germline-derived CDR1 and CDR2 are MNHEY and SVGAGI. The CDR3 here is CASSFTPGELFF. In DNA, the CDR3 is TGTGCCAGCAGTTTCACCCCCGGGGAGCTGTTTTTT.

The genes are TRBV6-6 and TRBJ1-4; unclear D gene. Germline values: CDR1 MNHNY, CDR2 SVGAGI (reference sequence). The CDR3 spans 14 residues. The V and J ends lost 2 bases and 14 bases respectively, with 18 bases between them. The CDR3 region is CASSYGQRPSRLFF. In nucleotides, the CDR3 is TGTGCCAGCAGTTACGGTCAGCGGCCATCGAGGCTGTTTTTT.

The chain employs TRBV20-1 and TRBJ1-1; D unresolved. CDR1 and CDR2 (germline): DFQATT, SNEGSKA (reference sequence). This CDR3 is 12 amino acids long. V lost 6 bases to trimming and J lost 1 base, with 9 bases between them. The CDR3 loop is CSALQENTEAFF. The CDR3 DNA sequence: TGCAGTGCACTTCAGGAGAACACTGAAGCTTTCTTT.

This clonotype was picked up a small number of times. CDR3 in DNA: TGTGCCAGTGGCGACAGGATTCCTAGTGTACATCAGCCCCAGCATTTT. It encodes CASGDRIPSVHQPQHF. This sequence joins TRBV19 and TRBJ1-5, with TRBD1 as a possible D gene (6 bases). Germline assignment: CDR1 LNHDA and CDR2 SQIVND (reference sequence). V dropped 8 bases and J dropped 5 bases, with 22 bases sitting between them. This CDR3 comprises 16 residues.

The J gene is TRBJ1-1, the V gene TRBV20-1, with TRBD1 matching 8 bases. Germline lookup yields CDR1 DFQATT and CDR2 SNEGSKA (reference sequence). The CDR3 is 13 residues long. V lost 6 bases to trimming and J lost 4 bases; unmatched junction nucleotides: 7. The CDR3 DNA follows: TGCAGTGCGGGAGGGACAGGAGCCACTGAAGCTTTCTTT. Protein: CSAGGTGATEAFF.

V is TRBV14 and J is TRBJ2-3, with unresolved D. Germline V lookup: CDR1 SGHDN, CDR2 FVKESK. The length of the CDR3 is 15 residues. The V and J ends lost 2 bases and 1 base respectively, with 10 bases between them. CDR3 sequence (DNA): TGTGCCAGCAGCCAAAAGCTGCTTGGCACAGATACGCAGTATTTT. Its protein is CASSQKLLGTDTQYF.

The chain couples TRBV2 to TRBJ2-3, with 9 bases identical to TRBD2. The junction had 4 bases not matched to a gene; V was cut back by 6 bases and J by 0 bases. CDR3 length: 15 residues. Germline-derived CDR1 and CDR2 are SNHLY and FYNNEI. The CDR3 here is CASRRLAESTDTQYF. The CDR3 DNA follows: TGTGCCAGCAGACGACTAGCGGAGAGCACAGATACGCAGTATTTT.